These 20 T cell receptor beta chains originate from one sample sequenced in a study of blood T cell repertoires in COVID-19. Clones were read by immunoSEQ multiplex PCR, and TCRdb kept only the in-frame ones, dropping some. This repertoire shows approximately 480,000 clones, 80% to 90% found once; its top ten account for about 1%. The sample comprised peripheral blood. Every receptor here comes from a man younger than 35 with COVID-19, enrolled during active disease.

This clone was detected only once. CDR3: CASTWEAAATGELFF. The CDR3 DNA follows: TGTGCCAGTACATGGGAGGCCGCGGCGACCGGGGAGCTGTTTTTT. The gene calls are TRBV6-5 and TRBJ2-2, with D perhaps TRBD2 (6 bases). The CDR3 sequence is 15 residues long. The V gene's germline CDR1 is MNHEY and CDR2 SVGAGI. The ends were cut back, 9 bases at V and 5 bases at J, with 19 bases in the middle.

The CDR3 here is CATSDSGQGHTEAFF. The CDR3 region has the DNA TGTGCCACCAGTGATTCCGGACAGGGCCACACTGAAGCTTTCTTT. The V gene is TRBV24-1, the J gene TRBJ1-1; 8 bases line up with TRBD1. Trimming cost V 2 bases and J 3 bases; bases outside gene matches: 4. The CDR3 covers 15 residues. Germline loops: CDR1 KGHDR, CDR2 SFDVKD.

V gene TRBV19 combines with J gene TRBJ1-2, with TRBD1 matching over 8 bases. In germline, CDR1 is LNHDA, CDR2 SQIVND (reference sequence). This CDR3 has 15 amino acids. The junction had 9 bases not matched to a gene; V was cut back by 5 bases and J by 4 bases. The CDR3 nucleotides are TGTGCCAGTAGTGCAGGGGACAGGTCCCTCTATGGCTACACCTTC. Protein product: CASSAGDRSLYGYTF.

The rearrangement links TRBV11-1 to TRBJ2-1; the D is unclear. The V end was cut by 3 bases, the J end by 5 bases, with 8 bases between. Germline assignment: CDR1 SGHAT and CDR2 FQDESV (reference sequence). The CDR3 totals 13 residues. CDR3 DNA: TGTGCCAGCAGCTTTGGGCCGAACAATGAGCAGTTCTTC. It yields the protein CASSFGPNNEQFF.

V and J are TRBV28 and TRBJ2-1; possibly TRBD2 for D (5 bases). CDR1 and CDR2 (germline): MDHEN, SYDVKM. V shed 6 bases and J shed 6 bases, with 9 bases lying between them. This CDR3 has 12 residues. DNA for the CDR3: TGTGCCAGCAGAGGACTTTTCAATGAGCAGTTCTTC. This gives the protein CASRGLFNEQFF.

The chain combines TRBV13 with TRBJ1-2, with 7 bases identical to TRBD1. This CDR3 spans 15 amino acids. Trimming took 0 bases from V and 2 from J; bases not matched to a gene: 3. Germline V gene data show CDR1 as PRHDT and CDR2 as FYEKMQ (reference sequence). CDR3 bases: TGTGCCAGCAGCTTAGGACAGGGGAGGAACTATGGCTACACCTTC. Protein sequence: CASSLGQGRNYGYTF.

The rearrangement joins TRBV19 to TRBJ1-1, with a weak D call TRBD1 (5 bases). The ends were cut back, 10 bases at V and 1 base at J, with 10 bases in the middle. The CDR3 loop spans 12 amino acids. In germline, CDR1 is LNHDA, CDR2 SQIVND (reference sequence). The CDR3 coding sequence is TGTGCCACAAAAACAGGGAACACTGAAGCTTTCTTT. As protein: CATKTGNTEAFF. The full variable domain, with the rest looked up from reference TRBV19 and TRBJ1-1, is DGGITQSPKYLFRKEGQNVTLSCEQNLNHDAMYWYRQDPGQGLRLIYYSQIVNDFQKGDIAEGYSVSREKKESFPLTVTSAQKNPTAFYLCATKTGNTEAFFGQGTRLTVV.

This clone has only a few counts. The chain links TRBV5-4 to TRBJ1-6; no reliable D call. Trimming took off 1 base at V and 5 bases at J, with 10 bases between the two ends. CDR3 length: 15 residues. CDR1 is SGHNT and CDR2 is YYREEE in the germline V gene (reference sequence). The chain's CDR3 is CASSLTGVDNSPLHF. DNA for the CDR3: TGTGCCAGCAGCTTGACCGGGGTGGATAATTCACCCCTCCACTTT.

CDR3 residues: CASRLDRGYEQYF. Written as DNA, the CDR3 is TGTGCCAGCAGGCTGGACAGGGGCTACGAGCAGTACTTC. The J gene is TRBJ2-7, the V gene TRBV2; 9 positions match TRBD1. This CDR3 has 13 amino acids. Germline V lookup: CDR1 SNHLY, CDR2 FYNNEI. Germline trimming cut 6 bases from V and 3 bases from J; bases unmatched to any gene: 3.

The V gene is TRBV6-5, the J gene TRBJ1-2; possible D gene TRBD1, 5 bases. Germline V lookup: CDR1 MNHEY, CDR2 SVGAGI. The V end lost 2 bases, the J end lost 8 bases, and 15 bases lay between the germline ends. The CDR3 has 14 residues. The CDR3 reads CASSYNHQGTGYTF. Written as DNA, the CDR3 is TGTGCCAGCAGTTACAACCATCAGGGTACGGGCTACACCTTC.

The CDR3 DNA reads TGTGCCAGCAGTTTAAGATTCGGAGGAAAACTGTTTTTT. This encodes CASSLRFGGKLFF. The chain combines TRBV12-3 or TRBV12-4 with TRBJ1-4, with no clear D. Trimming removed 2 bases at V and 10 bases at J, with 11 bases between. This CDR3 is built from 13 residues.

V and J are TRBV7-9 and TRBJ1-4, with 7 nucleotides matching TRBD1. J gave up 2 bases and V 5 bases, and 11 bases lay outside the gene matches. Germline-derived CDR1 and CDR2 are SEHNR and FQNEAQ (reference sequence). The CDR3 is made up of 17 amino acids. For the CDR3, the DNA is TGTGCCAGCAGCCGCGACAGGGCTGTTTGGACTAATGAAAAACTGTTTTTT. As protein: CASSRDRAVWTNEKLFF.

V usage is TRBV5-5 and J usage is TRBJ1-4; D gene ambiguous. CDR1 and CDR2 (germline): SGHKS, YYEKEE (reference sequence). V lost 4 bases and J lost 5, with 9 bases in between. This CDR3 is 13 amino acids long. The CDR3 region has the DNA TGTGCCAGCAGCCCCCGCGGAAATGAAAAACTGTTTTTT. Amino acid sequence: CASSPRGNEKLFF.

The gene calls are TRBV5-4 and TRBJ2-1; D uncertain. Germline V gene lookup returns CDR1 SGHNT and CDR2 YYREEE (reference sequence). Deletions cut 4 bases from V and 4 bases from J, with 9 bases between. CDR3 length equals 13 residues. The CDR3 nucleotides are TGTGCCAGCAGCGGCCCCGGGTACAATGAGCAGTTCTTC. As protein: CASSGPGYNEQFF.

J is TRBJ2-7 and V is TRBV4-1, with 11 nucleotides matching TRBD2. The CDR3 length is 16 residues. Trimming took 0 bases from V and 4 from J; bases not matched to a gene: 5. In germline, CDR1 is MGHRA, CDR2 YSYEKL. The CDR3 loop reads CASSQDTSGRIYEQYF. The CDR3 nucleotides are TGCGCCAGCAGCCAAGACACTAGCGGGAGAATTTACGAGCAGTACTTC.

Details on this clone: The sample carries other DNA sequences with the same CDR3. CDR3 coding DNA: TGTGCCAGTAGTAGCGGGACGAGCTCCTACAATGAGCAGTTCTTC. Protein product: CASSSGTSSYNEQFF. This chain joins TRBV19 and TRBJ2-1; TRBD2 is a possible D gene (6 bases). CDR3 size: 15 residues. Germline CDR1 reads LNHDA; CDR2 reads SQIVND (reference sequence). Trimming stripped 4 bases from V and 0 bases from J, with 10 bases between.

A single count supports this clone. The V and J genes are TRBV10-1 and TRBJ2-3; no clear D gene. V was shortened by 6 bases and J by 3 bases, with 10 bases between the two germline ends. CDR1 is WNHNN, CDR2 SYGVQD, per germline (reference sequence). This CDR3 is 13 amino acids long. In DNA form, the CDR3 reads TGCGCCAGCAGCGCGATAGTGACAGATACGCAGTATTTT. This translates into CASSAIVTDTQYF.

CDR3 DNA: TGCGCCAGCAGCCCCGGACTAGCGGGAGGGCCAGGGAGGCCCGGCAATGAGCAGTTCTTC. The encoded protein is CASSPGLAGGPGRPGNEQFF. This chain uses TRBV5-1 with TRBJ2-1; 15 bases are shared with TRBD2. V trimming: 4 bases; J trimming: 6 bases; junction bases outside the gene matches: 17. The CDR3 is 20 amino acids. Germline values: CDR1 SGHRS, CDR2 YFSETQ.

The chain uses TRBV27 and TRBJ2-7, with 7 bases fitting TRBD2. This CDR3 has 14 amino acids. V gave up 6 bases and J gave up 2 bases; unmatched junction bases: 7. CDR1 MNHEY and CDR2 SMNVEV come from the germline V gene (reference sequence). In DNA, the CDR3 is TGTGCCAGCAGGCGGGGGACGGATACCTACGAGCAGTACTTC. Encoded protein: CASRRGTDTYEQYF.

The chain couples TRBV7-9 to TRBJ1-2; D not certain. Germline CDR1 and CDR2: SEHNR and FQNEAQ (reference sequence). This CDR3 contains 12 residues. The V and J ends lost 4 bases and 7 bases respectively, with 10 bases between them. CDR3 residues: CASSSPRGGYTF. For the CDR3, the DNA is TGTGCCAGCAGCTCACCCCGAGGTGGCTACACCTTC.